This T cell receptor beta chain was found in a study of T-cell memory formation after mild COVID-19. Study conclusions and caveats: Nothing showed for sure that second-wave clones peaking on day 37 were SARS-CoV-2 specific. Prior to infection, memory already included some responding clones, suggesting cross-reactive memory joined. Contracting CD4+ clones were located mainly in CM and EM, and CD8+ clones in EMRA.

This clonotype was seen only a few times. Its antigen is as yet unknown. A 5'RACE reaction primed in the constant segment made cDNA libraries of TCR alpha and TCR beta, and these carried sample barcodes and UMIs. One entry per CDR3 protein, called by TCRdb with MiXCR from the 5' RACE reads. The repertoire holds 110,000 to 150,000 distinct CDR3 sequences, 20% to 25% seen once, with less than 25% in the top ten. The V end lost 5 bases, the J end lost 0 bases, and 10 bases lay between the germline ends. Looked up from germline, CDR1 is SEHNR and CDR2 is FQNEAQ (reference sequence). The CDR3 is 14 amino acids.

V and J are TRBV7-9 and TRBJ1-1; possible D gene TRBD1, 5 bases. This receptor was taken from an adult woman who had mild COVID-19 (a few samples of this study predate the infection). Cell type and time point are not known. The sample taken for sequencing was PBMCs or a T cell subset sorted from them (not recorded which). Written as DNA, the CDR3 is TGTGCCAGCAGCGGTACAGGCCTGAACACTGAAGCTTTCTTT. It translates to CASSGTGLNTEAFF.